Shown below are 14 T cell receptor beta chains from a single sample sequenced in a study of CD4+ T cells in melanoma. TCRdb keeps only in-frame clones here, not all; method: immunoSEQ multiplex PCR. The table includes approximately 47,000 clones, 80% to 90% detected once. Sequencing was done on a sample of peripheral blood. Every receptor here comes from a human donor with melanoma.

The chain has TRBV6-1 and TRBJ1-3; D is possibly TRBD1 (5 bases). Trimming removed 10 bases from V and 2 bases from J, with 15 bases in between. Germline CDR1 is MNHNS and CDR2 is SASEGT. This CDR3 is 14 amino acids long. The CDR3, as DNA: TGTGCCACCATCGGGACTTTGGCTGGAAACACCATATATTTT. The encoded protein is CATIGTLAGNTIYF.

This chain joins TRBV4-2 and TRBJ2-3, with TRBD1 identical over 9 bases. Germline loops: CDR1 LGHNA, CDR2 YNFKEQ. CDR3 size: 18 residues. V was clipped by 1 base and J by 2 bases; unmatched bases: 10. In DNA, the CDR3 is TGTGCCAGCAGCCAAGTAGGGACCAACAGGGGGCCCACAGATACGCAGTATTTT. Translating it yields CASSQVGTNRGPTDTQYF.

This chain's CDR3 is CAISESMSNQPQHF. In DNA form, the CDR3 reads TGTGCCATCAGTGAGTCGATGAGCAATCAGCCCCAGCATTTT. V gene TRBV10-3 combines with J gene TRBJ1-5; D is ambiguous. In germline, CDR1 is ENHRY, CDR2 SYGVKD. V was pared by 0 bases and J by 1 base, with 4 bases between. The CDR3 sequence is 14 residues long.

The V gene is TRBV19, the J gene TRBJ2-7; D unresolved. The V gene's germline CDR1 is LNHDA and CDR2 SQIVND (reference sequence). This CDR3 spans 13 amino acids. V was shortened by 0 bases and J by 3 bases, with 6 bases between the two germline ends. The CDR3 sequence is CASSIDSFYEQYF. The DNA of the CDR3 is TGTGCCAGTAGTATAGACAGTTTCTACGAGCAGTACTTC. Based on the CDR3 plus reference TRBV19 and TRBJ2-7, the full variable domain is DGGITQSPKYLFRKEGQNVTLSCEQNLNHDAMYWYRQDPGQGLRLIYYSQIVNDFQKGDIAEGYSVSREKKESFPLTVTSAQKNPTAFYLCASSIDSFYEQYFGPGTRLTVT.

The chain employs TRBV5-8 and TRBJ1-4; no firm D call. The germline V gene encodes CDR1 SGHTS and CDR2 YDEGEE. Trimming removed 2 bases at V and 8 bases at J, with 7 bases between. This CDR3 has 12 residues. DNA for the CDR3: TGTGCCAGCAGCTTTGATGCCGAAAAACTGTTTTTT. Protein sequence: CASSFDAEKLFF.

V usage is TRBV7-2 and J usage is TRBJ1-5; D gene uncertain. The CDR3 runs to 16 residues. Deletions cut 5 bases from V and 9 bases from J, with 23 bases between. Germline CDR1 and CDR2: SGHTA and FQGNSA. CDR3 nucleotide sequence: TGTGCCAGCAGCCTCATTCCCCCAACGCGGGGTCCGCCCCAGCATTTT. Its translation is CASSLIPPTRGPPQHF.

The chain uses TRBV19 and TRBJ1-6; TRBD1 might be the D (5 bases). The CDR3 totals 12 residues. CDR1 is LNHDA and CDR2 is SQIVND in the germline V gene (reference sequence). The V gene lost 4 bases and the J gene lost 7 bases, with 5 bases spanning the gap. CDR3 in DNA: TGTGCCAGTAGTAGACAGAATTCACCCCTCCACTTT. Translating gives CASSRQNSPLHF.

V and J are TRBV28 and TRBJ2-3; TRBD2 might be the D (7 bases). V dropped 5 bases and J dropped 0 bases, with 15 bases sitting between them. The CDR3 is 16 amino acids. Germline CDR1 is MDHEN and CDR2 is SYDVKM. The CDR3 region is CASSPQRGGSTDTQYF. Here the CDR3 DNA reads TGTGCCAGCAGTCCACAGAGGGGGGGAAGCACAGATACGCAGTATTTT. Supplemented by reference TRBV28 and TRBJ2-3, the full variable domain reads DVKVTQSSRYLVKRTGEKVFLECVQDMDHENMFWYRQDPGLGLRLIYFSYDVKMKEKGDIPEGYSVSREKKERFSLILESASTNQTSMYLCASSPQRGGSTDTQYFGPGTRLTVL.

This clone was recorded only once. The chain is built from TRBV13 and TRBJ1-1; D may be TRBD1 (5 bases). V shed 5 bases and J shed 3 bases, with 13 bases lying between them. Germline CDR1 reads PRHDT; CDR2 reads FYEKMQ (reference sequence). This CDR3 spans 14 amino acids. The CDR3 nucleotides read TGTGCCAGCAGCCCCTGGGGCCTCTACACTGAAGCTTTCTTT. Its protein is CASSPWGLYTEAFF.

This chain uses TRBV5-5 with TRBJ2-7, with D possibly being TRBD2 (5 bases). This CDR3 contains 16 residues. Trimming left V 1 base short and J 6 bases short, with 20 bases between. CDR1 and CDR2 (germline): SGHKS, YYEKEE (reference sequence). The CDR3 DNA reads as TGTGCCAGCAGCTTGCGTCTTGACTACATCCCACTCGAGCAGTACTTC. Translated: CASSLRLDYIPLEQYF.

The V gene is TRBV2, the J gene TRBJ1-5, with 7 bases lining up with TRBD1. Germline assignment: CDR1 SNHLY and CDR2 FYNNEI. V was pared by 6 bases and J by 5 bases, with 7 bases of the junction left unmatched. This CDR3 spans 14 amino acids. The CDR3 DNA is TGTGCCAGCAGCCTCGGGACAGTGTATCAGCCCCAGCATTTT. Protein product: CASSLGTVYQPQHF.

This chain connects TRBV27 to TRBJ2-7, with unresolved D. The CDR3 has 13 amino acids. V lost 3 bases and J 7 bases, leaving 13 bases between the germline ends. Germline-derived CDR1 and CDR2 are MNHEY and SMNVEV (reference sequence). The CDR3 bases are TGTGCCAGCAGTTTGGCGCTTACCAAGGAGCAGTACTTC. Residues: CASSLALTKEQYF.

The rearrangement joins TRBV19 to TRBJ2-3; TRBD1 or TRBD2 may be the D gene (5 bases each). Deletions cut 2 bases from V and 0 bases from J, with 18 bases between. The CDR3 consists of 18 residues. Germline V gives CDR1 LNHDA, CDR2 SQIVND (reference sequence). CDR3 sequence: CASSIYFGTPESTDTQYF. The CDR3, as DNA: TGTGCCAGTAGTATATACTTCGGGACCCCGGAGAGCACAGATACGCAGTATTTT. The whole variable domain, remainder taken from reference TRBV19 and TRBJ2-3, is DGGITQSPKYLFRKEGQNVTLSCEQNLNHDAMYWYRQDPGQGLRLIYYSQIVNDFQKGDIAEGYSVSREKKESFPLTVTSAQKNPTAFYLCASSIYFGTPESTDTQYFGPGTRLTVL.

This clone was observed once. The gene calls are TRBV13 and TRBJ2-2; the D gene is possibly TRBD2 (6 bases). The CDR3 is 16 amino acids. V was pared by 5 bases and J by 1 base, with 14 bases between. Germline-derived CDR1 and CDR2 are PRHDT and FYEKMQ (reference sequence). The CDR3 protein is CASSGSAGQNTGELFF. The CDR3, as DNA: TGTGCCAGCAGCGGATCGGCGGGGCAGAACACCGGGGAGCTGTTTTTT.